This T cell receptor (beta chain) was sequenced in a study of blood T cell repertoires in COVID-19. Study context: Some COVID-19 samples were acute and others convalescent; all came from the United States, Italy and Spain. T cells, B-cell-depleted T cells, or PBMCs supplied cDNA or gDNA.

Original processing methods: Amplified reference gene primers provided the basis for estimating nucleated cell counts. The repertoire was sequenced with immunoSEQ multiplex PCR; TCRdb's copy has only in-frame clones and lacks some. That table is the source of V, J and clone size, and D and trimming were worked out from the DNA. The table records roughly 96,000 clones, about 80% of them present only once. CDR1 and CDR2 from the germline V gene are SNHLY and FYNNEI. V lost 1 base to trimming and J lost 8 bases, with 12 bases between them. CDR3 size: 15 residues. This clone has only a few counts. The sequence derives from a man aged 55 to 70 with acute or convalescent COVID-19. The chain recombines TRBV2 with TRBJ1-6; D is perhaps TRBD1 (6 bases). Sequences were obtained from peripheral blood. The CDR3 sequence: CASSEGGQGYSPLHF. DNA of the CDR3: TGTGCCAGCAGTGAAGGCGGTCAGGGGTATTCACCCCTCCACTTT.